This TCR beta chain was profiled in a study of T-cell memory formation after mild COVID-19. TCRdb recomputed calls from the 5' RACE reads with MiXCR, one row per CDR3 protein. Found here are 400,000 to 500,000 distinct CDR3 sequences, around 20% of them singletons; the top ten hold approximately 8.1%. This CDR3 has 14 amino acids. V lost 2 bases, J lost 1 base, and 9 bases lay in between. Per germline, CDR1 MNHEY and CDR2 SVGAGI. The V gene is TRBV6-5, the J gene TRBJ2-7; D is undetermined. This clonotype originated in an adult woman who had mild COVID-19 (a few samples of this study predate the infection). Cell type and time point are not known. Sequencing input: PBMCs or a T cell subset sorted from them (not recorded which). CDR3 sequence (DNA): TGTGCCAGCAGTTACCAGGAATGGTCCTACGAGCAGTACTTC. It encodes CASSYQEWSYEQYF.